This TCR beta chain was obtained from a study of T cell responses to AZD1222 COVID-19 vaccine. The wider study: Pooled samples include second doses given at about 4 or 12 weeks.

Data came from immunoSEQ multiplex PCR; TCRdb stores just in-frame clones and leaves some out. Here the sample spans some 130,000 clones, roughly 90% being singletons. The germline V gene has CDR1 SGHNT and CDR2 YYREEE (reference sequence). This CDR3 spans 13 amino acids. With V trimmed by 4 bases and J by 8 bases, 5 bases remained unmatched. Overall study findings and caveats: Donors were mostly white British, more females; clonal diversity possibly underestimated. Only a handful of AZD1222 recipients tested seropositive at baseline.

Worth noting for this clone: What it binds is not known.

This sequence was found in an adult in good health. V gene TRBV5-4 combines with J gene TRBJ2-1; 8 bases align to TRBD2. The sequencing here drew on peripheral blood, taken on day 0 of AZD1222 vaccination. This CDR3 reads CASSAGTRDEQFF. Here the CDR3 DNA reads TGTGCCAGCAGCGCTGGGACTAGGGATGAGCAGTTCTTC.